The present TCR beta chain was sequenced within a study of blood T cell repertoires in COVID-19. Overall study context: T cells, B-cell-depleted T cells, or PBMCs provided the cDNA or gDNA that served as material.

CDR3 length equals 13 residues. V dropped 4 bases and J dropped 10 bases, with 14 bases sitting between them. Germline V gene lookup returns CDR1 SGHAT and CDR2 FQNNGV. Clones were read by immunoSEQ multiplex PCR, and TCRdb kept only the in-frame ones, dropping some. The sample records approximately 170,000 clones, more than 60% being singletons. The receptor was derived from a woman in her forties or fifties with acute or convalescent COVID-19. The chain recombines TRBV11-2 with TRBJ2-1; D is perhaps TRBD1 (6 bases). The sample was peripheral blood. In DNA, the CDR3 is TGTGCCAGCAGCTCAAACAGGGCAGGGGAGCAGTTCTTC. It codes for CASSSNRAGEQFF.